The TCR beta chain under discussion was sequenced for a study of OX40 agonist ivuxolimab in advanced cancers. Across the whole study: Across the patients, intravenous ivuxolimab was delivered every 2 weeks at 0.01 to 10 mg/kg. Partial responses, seen in three patients, involved one hepatocellular carcinoma and two cutaneous melanomas.

Per germline, CDR1 SGHTA and CDR2 FQGNSA. Trimming removed 4 bases at V and 3 bases at J, with 13 bases between. The CDR3 extends over 14 amino acids. The assay was immunoSEQ multiplex PCR, and TCRdb's table has in-frame clones only and misses some. This sample carries approximately 97,000 clones, roughly nine tenths of them seen once, and the ten largest clones take roughly 5.5%. This clone was recorded only once. No antigen is known for it. Overall study findings and caveats: Expanded peripheral T cells had an undetermined antigen specificity.

This chain connects TRBV7-2 to TRBJ2-7; TRBD1 is a possible D gene (6 bases). This TCR was recovered from an adult with an advanced solid tumor such as melanoma, head and neck, liver or kidney cancer. The sequenced sample was CD4+ or CD8+ T cells sorted from blood, obtained in a trial of the OX40 agonist ivuxolimab. CDR3 sequence reads: CASSSRDTYYEQYF. The CDR3 bases are TGTGCCAGCAGCTCCCGGGACACCTACTACGAGCAGTACTTC.